This TCR beta chain is drawn from a study of human thymus T cells. Study-wide findings and caveats: The related literature has documented a marked overlap of thymic repertoires among unrelated individuals. V and J genes seemed to be used with bias in thymic and blood repertoires.

Remarks on this clone: The antigen is unknown.

Here immunoSEQ multiplex PCR was the method, and the copy in TCRdb shows in-frame clones only, minus some. The sample comprises tens of thousands of clones, about 95% of which are singletons, and about 0.03% rests with the top ten. The J segment lost 9 bases and the V segment lost 10 bases, leaving 13 bases of the junction unmatched. This CDR3 has 15 residues. Germline-derived CDR1 and CDR2 are WSHSY and SAAADI. The thymus was resected at corrective cardiac surgery. The sample donors, healthy Finnish infants, were having corrective surgery for congenital heart defects. The sequence derives from a girl in the first two years of life with a congenital heart defect but otherwise immunologically healthy. Sequencing used thymus tissue. The V call is TRBV10-2, the J call TRBJ2-1, with 12 bases matching TRBD2. The CDR3: CATKGTSGRLSEQFF. The DNA of the CDR3 is TGCGCCACGAAGGGAACTAGCGGGAGGTTGAGTGAGCAGTTCTTC.